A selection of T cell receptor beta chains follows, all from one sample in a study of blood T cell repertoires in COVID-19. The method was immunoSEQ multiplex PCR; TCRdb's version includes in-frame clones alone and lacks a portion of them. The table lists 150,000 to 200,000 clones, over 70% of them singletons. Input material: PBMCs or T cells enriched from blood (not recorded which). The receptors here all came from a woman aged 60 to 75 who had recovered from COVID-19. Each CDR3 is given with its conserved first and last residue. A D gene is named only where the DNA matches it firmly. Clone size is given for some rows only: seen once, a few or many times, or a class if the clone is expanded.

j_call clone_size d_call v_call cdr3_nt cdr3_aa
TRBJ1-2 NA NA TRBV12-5 TGTGCTAGTGCCCCAGTGGCAGGCTACACCTTC CASAPVAGYTF
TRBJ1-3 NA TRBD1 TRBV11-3 TGTGCCAGCAGCACCGGGACAGGCGTTTCTGGAAACACCATATATTTT CASSTGTGVSGNTIYF
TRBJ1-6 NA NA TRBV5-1 TGCGCCAGCAGCTTGAATGCAGTACGATCACCCCTCCACTTT CASSLNAVRSPLHF
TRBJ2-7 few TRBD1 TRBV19 TGTGCCACAAGGGAGACAGGGGGCGTCGAGCAGTACTTC CATRETGGVEQYF
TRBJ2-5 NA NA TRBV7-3 TGTGCCAGCAGCTTAACGAGGGACCAAGAGACCCAGTACTTC CASSLTRDQETQYF
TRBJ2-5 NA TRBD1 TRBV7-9 TGTGCCAGCAGCTCCCGGGACAGGCAGGTCGGCGAGACCCAGTACTTC CASSSRDRQVGETQYF
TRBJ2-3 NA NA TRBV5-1 TGCGCCAGCAGTCCGACAGCCTGGAGCACAGATACGCAGTATTTT CASSPTAWSTDTQYF
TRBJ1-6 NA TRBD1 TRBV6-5 TGTGCCAGCACTCCCGGGACAGTTAATTCACCCCTCCACTTT CASTPGTVNSPLHF
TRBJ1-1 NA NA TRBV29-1 TGCAGCGTTGCGGGGTTGAACACTGAAGCTTTCTTT CSVAGLNTEAFF
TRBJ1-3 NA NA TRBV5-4 TGTGCCAGCAGCTTGGCCACAGCTGGAAACACCATATATTTT CASSLATAGNTIYF
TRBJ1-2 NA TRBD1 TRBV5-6 TGTGCCAGCAGCTACCGCCGGGACAGGGTTAACTATGGCTACACCTTC CASSYRRDRVNYGYTF
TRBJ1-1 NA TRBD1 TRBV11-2 TGTGCCAGCAGCCCCGGACAGGGCGGCACTGAAGCTTTCTTT CASSPGQGGTEAFF
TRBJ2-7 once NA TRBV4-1 TGCGCCAGCAGCCAAGGTCTATCTAGCGTCAACTACGAGCAGTACTTC CASSQGLSSVNYEQYF
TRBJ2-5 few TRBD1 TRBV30 TGTGCCTGGAGTCCAGGGGGCTCTGCGGGAGAGACCCAGTACTTC CAWSPGGSAGETQYF
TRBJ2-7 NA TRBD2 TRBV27 TGTGCCAGCAGTAAACTAGCGGGAGGCTACGAGCAGTACTTC CASSKLAGGYEQYF
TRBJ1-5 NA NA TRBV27 TGTGCCAGCAGTACCGCGGGGGTGACTCATCAGGCCCAGCATTTT CASSTAGVTHQAQHF
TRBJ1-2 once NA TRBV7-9 TGTGCCAGCAGCCCCCCGGGGGGGTTGTATGGCTACACCTTC CASSPPGGLYGYTF
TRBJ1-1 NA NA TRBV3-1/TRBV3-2 TGTGCCAGCAGCCTCCAGACAGGCATGAACACTGAAGCTTTCTTT CASSLQTGMNTEAFF
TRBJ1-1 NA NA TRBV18 TGTGCCAGCTCACCAAATCGTGGGGGGGGAAACACTGAAGCTTTCTTT CASSPNRGGGNTEAFF
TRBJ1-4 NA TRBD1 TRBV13 TGTGCCAGCAGCCTACAGGGGTATGGTGAAAAACTGTTTTTT CASSLQGYGEKLFF
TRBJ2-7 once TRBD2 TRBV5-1 TGCGCCAGCAGCCCGAGGACTAGCGGGGGGGCCCCCTACGAGCAGTACTTC CASSPRTSGGAPYEQYF
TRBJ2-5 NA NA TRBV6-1 TGTGCCAGCAGTGAAAGATTGGGGGCCGGCGAGACCCAGTACTTC CASSERLGAGETQYF
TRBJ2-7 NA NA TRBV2 TGTGCCAGCAGAGGAGACCGAGGTGGAGAGCAGTACTTC CASRGDRGGEQYF
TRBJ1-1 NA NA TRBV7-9 TGTGCCAGCAGCATGACAGCTAACACTGAAGCTTTCTTT CASSMTANTEAFF
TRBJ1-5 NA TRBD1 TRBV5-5 TGTGCCAGCAGCGGGGGTCCGGGACAGGGTAGCAATCAGCCCCAGCATTTT CASSGGPGQGSNQPQHF
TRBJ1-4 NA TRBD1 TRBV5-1 TGCGCCAGCAGCAGGCCGGGACAGGGAGATGAAAAACTGTTTTTT CASSRPGQGDEKLFF
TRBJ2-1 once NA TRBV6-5 TGTGCCAGCAGTTACTTCGGTGAGCAGTTCTTC CASSYFGEQFF
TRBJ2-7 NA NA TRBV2 TGTGCCAGCAGTCCATCTAATTACGAGCAGTACTTC CASSPSNYEQYF
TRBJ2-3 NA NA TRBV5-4 TGTGCCAGCAGCCAGGGGGGTGGCTTCCCCACAGATACGCAGTATTTT CASSQGGGFPTDTQYF
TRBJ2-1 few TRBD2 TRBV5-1 TGCGCCAGCAGTCAAGTAGCGGGGGGGCCCTACAATGAGCAGTTCTTC CASSQVAGGPYNEQFF
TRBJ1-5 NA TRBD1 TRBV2 TGTGCCAGCAGGGGGACAGGGCAGCAGCCCCAGCATTTT CASRGTGQQPQHF
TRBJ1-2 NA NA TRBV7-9 TGTGCCAGCAGCCCCCGAGCAGGGGACTATGGCTACACCTTC CASSPRAGDYGYTF
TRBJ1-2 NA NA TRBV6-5 TGTGCCAGCAGCCTCGACAGAGAGATCTATGGCTACACCTTC CASSLDREIYGYTF
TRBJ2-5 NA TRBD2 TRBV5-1 TGCGCCAGCAGCTTTGGCCCGGGACTAGCGGGACGGGAGACCCAGTACTTC CASSFGPGLAGRETQYF
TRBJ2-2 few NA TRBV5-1 TGCGCCAGCACGCAGGGAATGGGCAACACCGGGGAGCTGTTTTTT CASTQGMGNTGELFF
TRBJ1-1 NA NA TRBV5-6 TGTGCCAGCAGCCCCGGGAGGACTGAAGCTTTCTTT CASSPGRTEAFF